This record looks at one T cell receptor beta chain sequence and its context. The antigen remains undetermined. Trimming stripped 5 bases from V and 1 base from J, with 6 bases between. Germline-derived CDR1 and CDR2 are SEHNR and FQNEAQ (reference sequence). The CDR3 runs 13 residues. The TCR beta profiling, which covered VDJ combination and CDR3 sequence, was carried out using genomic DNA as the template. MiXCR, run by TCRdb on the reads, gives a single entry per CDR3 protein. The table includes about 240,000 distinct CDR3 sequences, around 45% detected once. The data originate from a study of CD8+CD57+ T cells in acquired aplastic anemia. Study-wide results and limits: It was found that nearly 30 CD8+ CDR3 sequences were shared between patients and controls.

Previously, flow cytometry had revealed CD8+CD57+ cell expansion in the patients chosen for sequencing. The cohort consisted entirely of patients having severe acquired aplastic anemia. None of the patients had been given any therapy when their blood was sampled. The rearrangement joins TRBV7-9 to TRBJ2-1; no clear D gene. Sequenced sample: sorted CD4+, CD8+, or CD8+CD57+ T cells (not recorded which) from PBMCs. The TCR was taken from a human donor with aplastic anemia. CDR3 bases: TGTGCCAGCAGCGAGGAATCCTACAATGAGCAGTTCTTC. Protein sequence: CASSEESYNEQFF. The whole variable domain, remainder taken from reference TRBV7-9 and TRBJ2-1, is DTGVSQNPRHKITKRGQNVTFRCDPISEHNRLYWYRQTLGQGPEFLTYFQNEAQLEKSRLLSDRFSAERPKGSFSTLEIQRTEQGDSAMYLCASSEESYNEQFFGPGTRLTVL.